One sample yielded the 14 T cell receptor beta chains listed below, sequenced in a study of molecular identifiers for immune sequencing clone quantification. One entry per CDR3 protein results from TCRdb running MiXCR on the PCR reads. Of tens of thousands of distinct CDR3 sequences in the sample, around 19% were seen once. The sample was naive CD8+ T cells from blood, with Jurkat cell RNA spiked in. Subset indicated: FACS-sorted CD8+CD4-CCR7+CD45RA+ naive T cells. Receptor source: a human donor in good health. Some libraries in this study had Jurkat cell RNA spiked in.

This clonotype was seen at least ten times. The chain employs TRBV9 and TRBJ2-3; D perhaps matches TRBD2 (6 bases). V was pared by 0 bases and J by 0 bases, with 17 bases between. This CDR3 comprises 18 residues. The germline V gene has CDR1 SGDLS and CDR2 YYNGEE. In DNA, the CDR3 is TGTGCCAGCAGCGTAGTTGGAGGGGAAGGTTGGAGCACAGATACGCAGTATTTT. Translated: CASSVVGGEGWSTDTQYF.

This clonotype was observed at least ten times. The chain joins TRBV30 to TRBJ2-1; the match to TRBD2 covers 9 bases. Trimming cost V 0 bases and J 8 bases; bases outside gene matches: 5. This CDR3 has 14 amino acids. The germline CDR1 and CDR2 sequences are GTSNPN and SVGIG (reference sequence). This CDR3 is CAWSVAGGHDEQFF. CDR3 sequence (DNA): TGTGCCTGGAGTGTGGCGGGGGGGCACGATGAGCAGTTCTTC. Full variable domain (rest looked up from reference TRBV30 and TRBJ2-1): SQTIHQWPATLVQPVGSPLSLECTVEGTSNPNLYWYRQAAGRGLQLLFYSVGIGQISSEVPQNLSASRPQDRQFILSSKKLLLSDSGFYLCAWSVAGGHDEQFFGPGTRLTVL.

In this sample, this clonotype turned up many times. The chain recombines TRBV28 with TRBJ1-6; 8 nucleotides agree with TRBD1. CDR3 length: 17 residues. Germline values: CDR1 MDHEN, CDR2 SYDVKM. V dropped 3 bases and J dropped 1; count of bases not matched to a gene: 5. DNA for the CDR3: TGTGCCAGCAGTTTTGGGACAGGTGGTTCCTATAATTCACCCCTCCACTTT. Amino acids: CASSFGTGGSYNSPLHF.

The chain employs TRBV4-1 and TRBJ2-1; 7 nucleotides line up with TRBD2. Germline-derived CDR1 and CDR2 are MGHRA and YSYEKL. The CDR3 is 18 amino acids. V lost 0 bases to trimming and J lost 5 bases; unmatched junction nucleotides: 13. The CDR3 here is CASSQESSGTGTHNEQFF. The CDR3 DNA sequence: TGCGCCAGCAGCCAAGAATCTAGCGGAACTGGGACCCACAATGAGCAGTTCTTC.

This clonotype appeared a few times. The chain uses TRBV12-3 or TRBV12-4 and TRBJ2-1, with 9 bases that match TRBD2. J lost 2 bases, V lost 7 bases, and 6 bases had no gene match. This CDR3 comprises 15 residues. CDR3 loop: CASIPAGGPYNEQFF. The CDR3 nucleotides are TGTGCCAGCATTCCTGCGGGAGGGCCCTACAATGAGCAGTTCTTC.

This clonotype has a count of ten or more. The genes are TRBV6-5 and TRBJ2-2; maybe TRBD2 (5 bases). CDR3 length equals 14 residues. V shed 5 bases and J shed 6 bases, with 13 bases lying between them. Germline V gives CDR1 MNHEY, CDR2 SVGAGI. The CDR3 here is CASSPDGGAGELFF. In DNA, the CDR3 is TGTGCCAGCAGTCCCGACGGAGGTGCCGGGGAGCTGTTTTTT.

Concerning this clonotype: This may come from a read error, since a much larger clone is one base off. This sequence joins TRBV7-9 and TRBJ2-7; 10 bases align to TRBD2. CDR1 is SEHNR and CDR2 is FQNEAQ in the germline V gene (reference sequence). This CDR3 spans 14 amino acids. V shed 4 bases, J shed 7 bases, and the junction held 7 bases outside the gene matches. The CDR3, as DNA: TGTGCCAGCAGCTCCCCACTAGCGGGATGGGAGCAGTACTTC. This translates into CASSSPLAGWEQYF.

The CDR3 DNA reads as TGCAGTGCTAGAGAGTGGACAGGGCTCGTCGAGACCCAGTACTTC. This codes for CSAREWTGLVETQYF. J is TRBJ2-5 and V is TRBV20-1, with 8 nucleotides matching TRBD1. Per the germline V gene, CDR1 is DFQATT and CDR2 is SNEGSKA (reference sequence). CDR3 length: 15 residues. Germline trimming cut 0 bases from V and 5 bases from J; bases unmatched to any gene: 8.

In this sample, this clonotype turned up a few times. A clone one base away is much larger, so this may be a read error. The rearrangement links TRBV19 to TRBJ2-7, with D possibly called TRBD1 or TRBD2 (6 bases each). The CDR3 runs to 14 residues. In germline, CDR1 is LNHDA, CDR2 SQIVND (reference sequence). DNA of the CDR3: TGTGCCAGTAGTATAGGACGGGGGCCCTACAAGCAGTACTTC. Translation gives CASSIGRGPYKQYF.

This clonotype was seen at least ten times. The chain is built from TRBV7-2 and TRBJ2-3, with TRBD1 matching 10 bases. Germline CDR1 is SGHTA and CDR2 is FQGNSA. This CDR3 comprises 17 residues. V was clipped by 5 bases and J by 2 bases; unmatched bases: 10. CDR3 DNA: TGTGCCAGCAGCCCCTCCTGGACAGGGGGGATCACAGATACGCAGTATTTT. Translating gives CASSPSWTGGITDTQYF.

In its sample, this clonotype was seen many times. The chain employs TRBV4-3 and TRBJ1-3, with D unresolved. Germline-derived CDR1 and CDR2 are LGHNA and YSLEER. The CDR3 totals 16 residues. Trimming stripped 0 bases from V and 3 bases from J, with 12 bases between. This CDR3 is CASSQDESGIGNTIYF. As DNA, the CDR3 is TGCGCCAGCAGCCAAGATGAGTCCGGGATTGGAAACACCATATATTTT.

This clonotype occurred many times. The gene calls are TRBV20-1 and TRBJ1-3; a weak D match, TRBD1 (5 bases). Per germline, CDR1 DFQATT and CDR2 SNEGSKA (reference sequence). The length of the CDR3 is 13 residues. V was clipped by 5 bases and J by 1 base, with 9 bases between them. The CDR3 sequence: CSADQGSGNTIYF. In nucleotides, the CDR3 is TGCAGTGCTGACCAGGGTTCTGGAAACACCATATATTTT.

This clonotype has a handful of counts. This rearrangement joins TRBV19 to TRBJ2-1; no firm D call. Germline lookup yields CDR1 LNHDA and CDR2 SQIVND (reference sequence). V shed 0 bases and J shed 2 bases, with 20 bases lying between them. The CDR3 length is 19 residues. CDR3 in DNA: TGTGCCAGTAGTATAGAATATACAGCGTTCTCATCTCCCTACAATGAGCAGTTCTTC. Translating gives CASSIEYTAFSSPYNEQFF. The full variable domain, in which reference TRBV19 and TRBJ2-1 provide the parts outside the CDR3, is DGGITQSPKYLFRKEGQNVTLSCEQNLNHDAMYWYRQDPGQGLRLIYYSQIVNDFQKGDIAEGYSVSREKKESFPLTVTSAQKNPTAFYLCASSIEYTAFSSPYNEQFFGPGTRLTVL.

This chain joins TRBV7-2 and TRBJ1-6, with D perhaps matching TRBD1 (6 bases). V lost 1 base to trimming and J lost 11 bases, with 12 bases between them. Germline-derived CDR1 and CDR2 are SGHTA and FQGNSA. This CDR3 contains 14 residues. The CDR3 reads CASSLVQGGAPLHF. CDR3 nucleotides: TGTGCCAGCAGCTTAGTACAGGGCGGGGCACCCCTCCACTTT.